This T cell receptor (beta chain) was observed in a study of shared clonotypes between healthy human individuals. Germline V CDR1 and CDR2: LNHDA, SQIVND (reference sequence). The CDR3 loop spans 17 amino acids. The J segment lost 5 bases and the V segment lost 5 bases, leaving 10 bases of the junction unmatched. This clone was detected once. Assay used: immunoSEQ multiplex PCR; TCRdb lists only in-frame clones, some missing. Among about 1 million clones listed, under 80% were seen once. V and J are TRBV19 and TRBJ2-2; TRBD1 aligns across 11 bases. Input material: memory CD4+ T cells sorted from blood. Subset defined: CD45RA-negative fraction. The sequence was obtained from a man aged 18-30 years in good health. CDR3 region: CASSSRDRGVNTGELFF. In DNA, the CDR3 is TGTGCCAGTAGTTCCCGGGACAGGGGGGTTAATACCGGGGAGCTGTTTTTT.